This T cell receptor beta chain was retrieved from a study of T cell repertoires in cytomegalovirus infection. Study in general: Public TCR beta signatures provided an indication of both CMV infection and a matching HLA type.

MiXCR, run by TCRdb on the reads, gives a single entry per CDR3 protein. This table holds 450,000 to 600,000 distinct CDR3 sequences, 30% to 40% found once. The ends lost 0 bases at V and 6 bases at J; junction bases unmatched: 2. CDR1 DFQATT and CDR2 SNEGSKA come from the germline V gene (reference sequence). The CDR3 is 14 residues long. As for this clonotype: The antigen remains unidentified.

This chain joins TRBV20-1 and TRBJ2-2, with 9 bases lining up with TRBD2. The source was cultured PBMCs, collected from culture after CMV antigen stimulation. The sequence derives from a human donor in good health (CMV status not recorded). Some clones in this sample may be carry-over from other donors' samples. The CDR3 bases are TGCAGTGCTAGAGATAGCGGGAGATCCGGGGAGCTGTTTTTT. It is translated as CSARDSGRSGELFF.